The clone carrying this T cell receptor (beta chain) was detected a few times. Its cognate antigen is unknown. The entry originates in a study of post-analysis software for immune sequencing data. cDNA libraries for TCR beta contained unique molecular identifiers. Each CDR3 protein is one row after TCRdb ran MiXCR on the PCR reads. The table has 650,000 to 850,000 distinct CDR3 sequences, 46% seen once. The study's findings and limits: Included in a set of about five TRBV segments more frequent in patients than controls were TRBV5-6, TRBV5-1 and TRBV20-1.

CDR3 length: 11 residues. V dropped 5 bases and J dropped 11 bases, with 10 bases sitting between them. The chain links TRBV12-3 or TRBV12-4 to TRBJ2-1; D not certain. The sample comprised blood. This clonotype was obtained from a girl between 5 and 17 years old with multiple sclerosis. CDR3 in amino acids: CASSSALQQFF. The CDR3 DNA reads TGTGCCAGCAGTAGTGCTCTCCAGCAGTTCTTC.